The source of this T cell receptor beta chain is a study of T cell clonality in common variable immunodeficiency. TCRdb keeps only in-frame clones here, not all; method: immunoSEQ multiplex PCR. This sample carries some 32,000 clones, none of them present only once. This clone was picked up many times. The read ends 3 residues before the CDR3 terminus; that terminus is restored from the germline J gene. Germline V gene lookup returns CDR1 MNHNS and CDR2 SASEGT. Trimming took 4 bases from V and 6 from J; bases not matched to a gene: 9. The CDR3 runs to 15 residues. V and J are TRBV6-1 and TRBJ2-7; the match to TRBD1 covers 10 bases. This TCR was recovered from a person between 18 and 75 years old in good health. The sample was peripheral blood mononuclear cells. The CDR3 spells CASSAGTGTGVEQYF. The sequenced CDR3 bases are TGTGCCAGCAGTGCAGGAACCGGGACAGGGGTCGAG.